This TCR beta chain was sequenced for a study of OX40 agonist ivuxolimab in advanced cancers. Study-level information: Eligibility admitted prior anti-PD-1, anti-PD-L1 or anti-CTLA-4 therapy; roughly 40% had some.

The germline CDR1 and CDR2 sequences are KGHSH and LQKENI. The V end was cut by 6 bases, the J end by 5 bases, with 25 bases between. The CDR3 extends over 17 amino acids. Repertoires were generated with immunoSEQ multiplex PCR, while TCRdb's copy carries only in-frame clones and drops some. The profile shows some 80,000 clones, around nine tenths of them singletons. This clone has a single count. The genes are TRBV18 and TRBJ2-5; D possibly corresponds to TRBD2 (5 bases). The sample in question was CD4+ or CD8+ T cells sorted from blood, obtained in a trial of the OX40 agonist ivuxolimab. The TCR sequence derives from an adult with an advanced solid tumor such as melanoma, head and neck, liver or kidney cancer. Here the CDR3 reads CASSLIPGTRSEETQYF. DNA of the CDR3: TGTGCCAGCTCCCTTATCCCGGGAACCCGAAGCGAGGAGACCCAGTACTTC.